This paragraph reports one T cell receptor (beta chain). CDR3 length equals 16 residues. With 5 bases clipped from V and 1 base from J, the junction kept 10 bases outside the gene matches. Per the germline V gene, CDR1 is SGHRS and CDR2 is YFSETQ. The sample is drawn from a study of T-cell memory formation after mild COVID-19. TCRdb independently ran MiXCR on the 5' RACE reads; one entry per CDR3 protein. In the table there are some 160,000 distinct CDR3 sequences, roughly 28% of which are singletons. The J gene is TRBJ2-3, the V gene TRBV5-1, with 7 bases matching TRBD1. Sequences were obtained from PBMCs or a T cell subset sorted from them (not recorded which). The receptor was isolated from an adult woman who had mild COVID-19 (a few samples of this study predate the infection). Cell type and time point are not known. The CDR3 region is CASSPGQLGGTDTQYF. For the CDR3, the DNA is TGCGCCAGCAGTCCGGGACAGCTGGGCGGCACAGATACGCAGTATTTT.